This T cell receptor beta chain was identified in a study of blood T cell repertoires in COVID-19. On the study more broadly: COVID-19 samples from acute and convalescent phases originated in the United States, Italy and Spain. Sources were T cells, B-cell-depleted T cells, or PBMCs; the material itself was cDNA or gDNA.

The CDR3 totals 15 residues. Germline V gene data show CDR1 as MNHEY and CDR2 as SVGAGI. Trimming cost V 6 bases and J 7 bases, with 19 bases left between them. Clones were read by immunoSEQ multiplex PCR, and TCRdb kept only the in-frame ones, dropping some. The sample records under 400,000 clones, about 88% being singletons. Ages ranged from about 18 to 100 years, with residence in under 25 US areas. A COVID-19 case had been met by exposed participants during the 2 weeks before study entry. Sequencing was done on a sample of PBMCs or T cells enriched from blood (not recorded which). The TCR sequence derives from a woman younger than 45 who had been exposed to COVID-19. This sequence joins TRBV6-5 and TRBJ1-5; TRBD1 might be the D (5 bases). The CDR3 region has the DNA TGTGCCAGCAGGCGAGCCGGAAGGGCAGGGCAGCCCCAGCATTTT. The encoded protein is CASRRAGRAGQPQHF.